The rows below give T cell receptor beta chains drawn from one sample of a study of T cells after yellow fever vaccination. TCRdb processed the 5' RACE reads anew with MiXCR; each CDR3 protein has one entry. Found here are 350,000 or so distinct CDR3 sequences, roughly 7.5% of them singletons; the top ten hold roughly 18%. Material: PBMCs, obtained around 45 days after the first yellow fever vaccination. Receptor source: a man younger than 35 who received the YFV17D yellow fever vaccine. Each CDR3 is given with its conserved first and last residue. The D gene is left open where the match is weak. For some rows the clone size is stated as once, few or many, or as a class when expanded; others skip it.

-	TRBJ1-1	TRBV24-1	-	TGTGCCACCAGTGACGGACGGGGGAACACTGAAGCTTTCTTT	CATSDGRGNTEAFF
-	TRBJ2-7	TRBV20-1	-	TGCAGTGCTAGGTTGCTGGACCCAATGTTCGTGCAGTACTTC	CSARLLDPMFVQYF
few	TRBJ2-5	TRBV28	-	TGTGCCAGCAGTCCAACCGGGACATACGAGACCCAGTACTTC	CASSPTGTYETQYF
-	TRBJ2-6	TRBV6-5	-	TGTGCCAGCAGTTACTCGATTAGCCCTAATGGGGCCAACGTCCTGACTTTC	CASSYSISPNGANVLTF
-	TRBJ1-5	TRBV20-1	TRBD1	TGCAGTGCTACGGACAGGGTGTTCCAGCCCCAGCATTTT	CSATDRVFQPQHF
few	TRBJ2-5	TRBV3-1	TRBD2	TGTGCCAGCAGCCATGGACTAGCGGCGCTAGGGGTTCAAGAGACCCAGTACTTC	CASSHGLAALGVQETQYF
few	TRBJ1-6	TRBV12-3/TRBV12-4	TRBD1	TGTGCCAGCAGTTTAGGGGTGGGACAGGGTGGAAGGTCACCCCTCCACTTT	CASSLGVGQGGRSPLHF
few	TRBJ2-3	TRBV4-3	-	TGCGCCAGCAGCCAAGATTCAAGTGCTGGAGATACGCAGTATTTT	CASSQDSSAGDTQYF
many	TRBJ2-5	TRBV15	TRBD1	TGTGCCACCAGCAGACAAACAGGGGTTATTAAAGAGACCCAGTACTTC	CATSRQTGVIKETQYF
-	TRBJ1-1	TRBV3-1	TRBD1	TGTGCCAGCAGCCCCCAGGACAGGTTCTGGGTGACTGAAGCTTTCTTT	CASSPQDRFWVTEAFF
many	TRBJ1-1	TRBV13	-	TGTGCCAGCAGCTTAGGGGCTGGGGGAGTAACTGAAGCTTTCTTT	CASSLGAGGVTEAFF
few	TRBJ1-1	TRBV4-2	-	TGTGCCAGCAGCAGCTATTTGACAGACACTGAAGCTTTCTTT	CASSSYLTDTEAFF
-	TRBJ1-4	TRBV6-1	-	TGTGCCAGCAGGGCCCCCGGGGAGGCTAATGAAAAACTGTTTTTT	CASRAPGEANEKLFF
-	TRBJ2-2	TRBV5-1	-	TGCGCCAGCGCCGTCGGGGGTACGAACACCGGGGAGCTGTTTTTT	CASAVGGTNTGELFF
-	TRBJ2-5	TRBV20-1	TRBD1	TGCAGTGCTAGTGGACCCCGGGACAGAAACCAAGAGACCCAGTACTTC	CSASGPRDRNQETQYF
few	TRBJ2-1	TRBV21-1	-	TGTGCCAGCAGCCGTTTCCAACGCTCAGCCGGGACTAGCGGGCACAATGAGCAGTTCTTC	CASSRFQRSAGTSGHNEQFF
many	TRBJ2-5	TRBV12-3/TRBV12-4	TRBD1	TGTGCCAGCAGCCCAGGGGGTCTAAAAGAGACCCAGTACTTC	CASSPGGLKETQYF
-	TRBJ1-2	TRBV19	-	TGTGCCAGTAGTGTCACGGCAGGCTACACCTTC	CASSVTAGYTF
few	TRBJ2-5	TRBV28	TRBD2	TGTGCCAGCAGTTCACCGGGACAGGCGACTAGCGGGGCCCCCTTGACCCAGTACTTC	CASSSPGQATSGAPLTQYF